This TCR beta chain was sequenced in a study of identical twins. Regarding the study as a whole: Twins shared out-of-frame alpha sequences with excess low generation probability. Instead of following the same donors, the conclusions were based on cross-sectional statistical analysis.

Turning to this clonotype: Its antigen is not identified.

A universal primer binding site was introduced by template switching. The final cDNA contained unique molecular identifiers. TCRdb itself ran the 5' RACE reads through MiXCR, one entry per CDR3 protein. The profile covers 200,000 to 250,000 distinct CDR3 sequences, with under 10% appearing a single time and just under 2% taken by the ten largest. The CDR3 runs to 22 residues. Losses at the gene ends were 7 bases for V and 0 bases for J; bases not matched to a gene: 28. Germline V gene lookup returns CDR1 PRHDT and CDR2 FYEKMQ (reference sequence). Healthy Caucasians made up all donors. This sample was also put to use in a study of yellow fever vaccine responses in identical twins.

Sequenced input: memory (CD45RO+) T cells sorted from blood. The chain recombines TRBV13 with TRBJ2-3, with 7 bases lining up with TRBD2. The receptor was derived from a woman younger than 35 in good health. DNA of the CDR3: TGTGCCAGCACCTCCCCAACCTGGGTTCTCAGCGGGGATCGAATTAGCACAGATACGCAGTATTTT. It yields the protein CASTSPTWVLSGDRISTDTQYF.